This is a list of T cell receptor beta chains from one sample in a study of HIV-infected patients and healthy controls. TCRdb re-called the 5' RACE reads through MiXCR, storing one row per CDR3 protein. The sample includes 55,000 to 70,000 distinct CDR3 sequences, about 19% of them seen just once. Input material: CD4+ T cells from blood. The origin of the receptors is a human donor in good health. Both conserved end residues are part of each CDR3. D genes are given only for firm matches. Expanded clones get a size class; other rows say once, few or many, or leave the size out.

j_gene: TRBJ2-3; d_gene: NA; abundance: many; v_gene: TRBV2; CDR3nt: TGTGCCAGCAGTGAAGGGACAGATACGCAGTATTTT; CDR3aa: CASSEGTDTQYF
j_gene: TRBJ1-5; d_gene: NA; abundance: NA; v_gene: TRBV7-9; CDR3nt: TGTGCCAGCAGCTTAGCGATGGGGGATCCCCAGCATTTT; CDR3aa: CASSLAMGDPQHF
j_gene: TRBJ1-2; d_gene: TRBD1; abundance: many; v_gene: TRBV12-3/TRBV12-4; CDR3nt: TGTGCCAGCAGCAAACAGGGGATGGTGGGGAACTATGGCTACACCTTC; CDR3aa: CASSKQGMVGNYGYTF
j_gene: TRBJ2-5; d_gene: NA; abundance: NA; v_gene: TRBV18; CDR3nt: TGTGCCAGCTCACCACAGGGGTGGCAAGAGACCCAGTACTTC; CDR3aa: CASSPQGWQETQYF
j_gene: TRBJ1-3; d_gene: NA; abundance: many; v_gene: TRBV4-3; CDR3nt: TGCGCCAGCAGCCAAGATCCCCTGACTGGAAACACCATATATTTT; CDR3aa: CASSQDPLTGNTIYF
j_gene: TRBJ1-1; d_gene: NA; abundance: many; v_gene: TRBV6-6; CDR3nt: TGTGCCAGCAGTTACAGTGGGGCGGACACTGAAGCTTTCTTT; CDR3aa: CASSYSGADTEAFF
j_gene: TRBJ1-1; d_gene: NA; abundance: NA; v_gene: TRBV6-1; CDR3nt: TGTGCCAGCAGTCCTACCCGATGGGACCGATCGAACAGCCGGAACACTGAAGCTTTCTTT; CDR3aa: CASSPTRWDRSNSRNTEAFF
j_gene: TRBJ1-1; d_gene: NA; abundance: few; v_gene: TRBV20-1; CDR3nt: TGCAGTGCTACCACTGGGGGGAAGGCGAACACTGAAGCTTTCTTT; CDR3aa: CSATTGGKANTEAFF
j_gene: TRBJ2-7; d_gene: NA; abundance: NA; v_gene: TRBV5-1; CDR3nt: TGCGCCAGCAGCTTGGGTCTGAACTCCTACGAGCAGTACTTC; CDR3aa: CASSLGLNSYEQYF
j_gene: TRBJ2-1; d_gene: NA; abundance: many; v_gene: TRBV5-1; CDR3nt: TGCGCCAGCAGCTTGGAAGGACGGAGCTACAATGAGCAGTTCTTC; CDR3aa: CASSLEGRSYNEQFF
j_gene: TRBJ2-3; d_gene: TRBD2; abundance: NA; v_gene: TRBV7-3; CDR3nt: TGTGCCAGCAGTTTTTCTCCTAGCGGGAGCACAGATACGCAGTATTTT; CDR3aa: CASSFSPSGSTDTQYF
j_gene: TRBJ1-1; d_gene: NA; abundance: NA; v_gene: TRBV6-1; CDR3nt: TGTGCCAGCAGTGAATACGGAGGGGCGAGAACTGAAGCTTTCTTT; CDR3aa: CASSEYGGARTEAFF
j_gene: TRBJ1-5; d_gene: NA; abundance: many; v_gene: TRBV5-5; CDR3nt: TGTGCCAGCAGCCTGGACAGAGCCAGCAATCAGCCCCAGCATTTT; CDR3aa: CASSLDRASNQPQHF
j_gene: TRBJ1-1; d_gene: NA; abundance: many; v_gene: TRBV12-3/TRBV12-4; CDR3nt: TGTGCCAGCAGTTTCGAGGGCCCCTTCGGGGCTTTCTTT; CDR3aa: CASSFEGPFGAFF
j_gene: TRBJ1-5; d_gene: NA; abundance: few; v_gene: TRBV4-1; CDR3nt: TGCGCCAGCAGCCCCGAACCTGGACAGAGGACTAGCAATCAGCCCCAGCATTTT; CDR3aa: CASSPEPGQRTSNQPQHF
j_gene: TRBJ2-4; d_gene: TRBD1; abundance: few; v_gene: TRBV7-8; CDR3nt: TGTGCCAGCAGCTTAGGGGACAGGGGCGGGCAAAACATTCAGTACTTC; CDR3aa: CASSLGDRGGQNIQYF
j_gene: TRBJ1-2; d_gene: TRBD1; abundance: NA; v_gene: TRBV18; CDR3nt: TGTGCCAGCTCACCCACCGGGACAGGGGGCGCGAACTATGGCTACACCTTC; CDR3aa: CASSPTGTGGANYGYTF
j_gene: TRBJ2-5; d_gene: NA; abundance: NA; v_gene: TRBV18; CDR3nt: TGTGCCAGCTCACCACCGGGATCCGGGCCTCAAGAGACCCAGTACTTC; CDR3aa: CASSPPGSGPQETQYF
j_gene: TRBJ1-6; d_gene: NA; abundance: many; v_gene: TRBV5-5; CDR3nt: TGTGCCAGCAGCTCCTGGACTGGACAGCCCGGGAATTCACCCCTCCACTTT; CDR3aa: CASSSWTGQPGNSPLHF
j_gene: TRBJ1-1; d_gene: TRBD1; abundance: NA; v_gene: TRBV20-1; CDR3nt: TGCAGTGCTACAGGGGGTGGTACTGAAGCTTTCTTT; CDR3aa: CSATGGGTEAFF
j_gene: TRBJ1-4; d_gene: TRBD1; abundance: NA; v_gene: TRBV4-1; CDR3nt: TGCGCCAGCAGCCAAGCAGCCTCCCGACAGGGAACTAATGAAAAACTGTTTTTT; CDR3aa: CASSQAASRQGTNEKLFF
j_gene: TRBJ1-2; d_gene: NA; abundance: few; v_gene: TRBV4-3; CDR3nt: TGCGCCAGCAGCCGCACCGGGCCGCTAAACTATGGCTACACCTTC; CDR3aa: CASSRTGPLNYGYTF
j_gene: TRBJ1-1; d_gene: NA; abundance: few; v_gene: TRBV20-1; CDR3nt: TGCAGTGCTAGAGATCATGTACTCACTGAAGCTTTCTTT; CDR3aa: CSARDHVLTEAFF
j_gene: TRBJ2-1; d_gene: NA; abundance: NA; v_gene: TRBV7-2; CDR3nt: TGTGCCAGCAGCTTACCCGACAGACTCTCCTACAATGAGCAGTTCTTC; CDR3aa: CASSLPDRLSYNEQFF
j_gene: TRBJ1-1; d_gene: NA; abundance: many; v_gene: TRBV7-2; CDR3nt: TGTGCCAGCAGCTTAGGTAGGGGTTTTTCGAGTGAAGCTTTCTTT; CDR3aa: CASSLGRGFSSEAFF
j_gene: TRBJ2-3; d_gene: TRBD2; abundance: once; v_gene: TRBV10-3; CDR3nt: TGTGCCATCAGTAAAAACGGACTAGCCAGCACAGATACGCAGTATTTT; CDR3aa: CAISKNGLASTDTQYF
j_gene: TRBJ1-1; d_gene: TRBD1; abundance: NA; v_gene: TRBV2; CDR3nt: TGTGCCAGCAGACCCGGGGAGGGGGCCTACACTGAAGCTTTCTTT; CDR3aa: CASRPGEGAYTEAFF
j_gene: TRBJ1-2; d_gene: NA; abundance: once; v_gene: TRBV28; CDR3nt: TGTGCCAGCAGTCCCAACTATGGCTACACCTTC; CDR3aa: CASSPNYGYTF
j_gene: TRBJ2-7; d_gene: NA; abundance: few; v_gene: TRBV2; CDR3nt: TGTGCCAGCAGTGACAAGCAACCCTACGAGCAGTACTTC; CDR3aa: CASSDKQPYEQYF
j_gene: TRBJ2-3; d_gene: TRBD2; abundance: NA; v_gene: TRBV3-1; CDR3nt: TGTGCCAGCAGCCCTCGGACTAGCGGGAGGTGGCCAGATACGCAGTATTTT; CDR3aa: CASSPRTSGRWPDTQYF
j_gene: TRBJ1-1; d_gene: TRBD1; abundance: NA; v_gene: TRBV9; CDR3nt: TGTGCCAGCAGCCCTAGGACAGGGAGGAATACTGAAGCTTTCTTT; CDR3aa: CASSPRTGRNTEAFF
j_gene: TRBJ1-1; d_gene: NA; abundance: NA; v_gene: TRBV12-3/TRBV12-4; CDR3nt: TGTGCCAGCAGATACGACAGCATGAACACTGAAGCTTTCTTT; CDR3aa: CASRYDSMNTEAFF
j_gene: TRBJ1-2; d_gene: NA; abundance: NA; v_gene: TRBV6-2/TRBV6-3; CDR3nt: TGTGCCAGCAGTCCAAGAGACCTCCCCGGCTACACCTTC; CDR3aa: CASSPRDLPGYTF
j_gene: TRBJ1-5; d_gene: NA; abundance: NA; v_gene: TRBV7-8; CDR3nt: TGTGCCAGCAGCCCGGGGGTGGATAGCAATCAGCCCCAGCATTTT; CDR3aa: CASSPGVDSNQPQHF
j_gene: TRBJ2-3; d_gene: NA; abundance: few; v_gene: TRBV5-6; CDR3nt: TGTGCCAGCAGCTTGCTGGGGAGAACCTCCGGGGATACGCAGTATTTT; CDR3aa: CASSLLGRTSGDTQYF
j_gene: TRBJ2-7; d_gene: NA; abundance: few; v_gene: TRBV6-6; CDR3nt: TGTGCCAGCAGTTACTCGAGGAGGGGCCGGGACGAGCAGTACTTC; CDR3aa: CASSYSRRGRDEQYF
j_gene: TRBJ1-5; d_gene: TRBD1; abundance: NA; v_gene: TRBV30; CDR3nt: TGTGCCTATACCGGGACAGGGGGACAGCCCCAGCATTTT; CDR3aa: CAYTGTGGQPQHF
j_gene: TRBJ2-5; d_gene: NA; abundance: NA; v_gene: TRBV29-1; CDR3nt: TGCAGCGTTGCACAGGGGAGGGGAGAGACCCAGTACTTC; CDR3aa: CSVAQGRGETQYF
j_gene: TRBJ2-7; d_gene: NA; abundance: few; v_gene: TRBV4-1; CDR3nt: TGCGCCAGCAGCCATTTACCGGACAGTCCTGCTGATCACGAGCAGTACTTC; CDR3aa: CASSHLPDSPADHEQYF
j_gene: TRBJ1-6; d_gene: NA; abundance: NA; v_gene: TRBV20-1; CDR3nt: TGCAGTGCTAGCATGGGGAGCTCCTATAATTCACCCCTCCACTTT; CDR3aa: CSASMGSSYNSPLHF
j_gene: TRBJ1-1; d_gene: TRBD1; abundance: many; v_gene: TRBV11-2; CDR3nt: TGTGCCAGCAGCTCACAGGGGGTGGGTGAAGCTTTCTTT; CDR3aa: CASSSQGVGEAFF
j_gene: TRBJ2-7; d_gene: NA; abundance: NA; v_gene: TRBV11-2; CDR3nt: TGTGCCAGCAGCTCCTTAGTGGGAGTCTACGAGCAGTACTTC; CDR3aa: CASSSLVGVYEQYF
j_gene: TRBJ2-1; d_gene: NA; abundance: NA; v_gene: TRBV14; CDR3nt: TGTGCCAGCAGCCCTCCCGGGGTGAGCTCCTACAATGAGCAGTTCTTC; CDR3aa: CASSPPGVSSYNEQFF
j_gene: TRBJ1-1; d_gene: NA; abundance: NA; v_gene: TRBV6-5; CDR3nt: TGTGCCAGCAGTTACGCGGGGGGCGTTGAGACTGAAGCTTTCTTT; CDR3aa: CASSYAGGVETEAFF
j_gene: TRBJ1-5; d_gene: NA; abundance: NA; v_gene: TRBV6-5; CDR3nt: TGTGCCAGCAGTCCCACGGTGGTAGGCCACGGTCAGCCCCAGCATTTT; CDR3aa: CASSPTVVGHGQPQHF